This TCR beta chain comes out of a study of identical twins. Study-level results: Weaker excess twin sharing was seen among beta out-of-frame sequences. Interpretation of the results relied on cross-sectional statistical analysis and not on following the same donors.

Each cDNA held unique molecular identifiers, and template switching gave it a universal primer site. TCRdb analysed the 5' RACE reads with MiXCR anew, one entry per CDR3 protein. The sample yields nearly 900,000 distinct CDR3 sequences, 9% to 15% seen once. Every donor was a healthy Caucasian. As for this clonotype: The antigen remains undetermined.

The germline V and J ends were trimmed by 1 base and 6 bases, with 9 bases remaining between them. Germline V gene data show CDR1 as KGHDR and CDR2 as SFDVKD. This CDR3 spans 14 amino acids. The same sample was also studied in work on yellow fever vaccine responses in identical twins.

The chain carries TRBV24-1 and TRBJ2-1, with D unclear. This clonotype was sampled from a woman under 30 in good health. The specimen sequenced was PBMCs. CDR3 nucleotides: TGTGCCACCAGTGATTTCCCCAGGAGCAATGAGCAGTTCTTC. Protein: CATSDFPRSNEQFF.